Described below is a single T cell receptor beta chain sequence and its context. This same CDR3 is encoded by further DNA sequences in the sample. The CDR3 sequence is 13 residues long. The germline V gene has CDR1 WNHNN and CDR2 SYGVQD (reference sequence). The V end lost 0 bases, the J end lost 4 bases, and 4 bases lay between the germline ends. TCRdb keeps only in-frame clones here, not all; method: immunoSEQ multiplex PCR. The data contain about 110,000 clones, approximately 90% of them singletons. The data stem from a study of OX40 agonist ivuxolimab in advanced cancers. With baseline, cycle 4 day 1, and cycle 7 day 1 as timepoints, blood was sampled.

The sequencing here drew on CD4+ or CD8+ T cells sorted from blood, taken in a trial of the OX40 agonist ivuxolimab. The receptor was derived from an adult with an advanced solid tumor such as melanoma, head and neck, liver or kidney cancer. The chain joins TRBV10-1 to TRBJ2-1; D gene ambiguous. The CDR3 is CASSESGYNEQFF. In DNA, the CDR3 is TGCGCCAGCAGTGAGTCGGGTTACAATGAGCAGTTCTTC.